One sample yielded the 15 T cell receptor beta chains listed below, sequenced in a study of graft-versus-host responses after intestinal transplantation. TCRdb's table, derived via immunoSEQ multiplex PCR, lists solely in-frame clones and lacks some. The table lists about 120,000 clones, about 93% of them singletons. These receptors' antigens are unknown. Sequencing used unstimulated CD4+ T cells sorted from spleen or lymph node cells, obtained before intestinal transplant. Receptor source: a human donor who received an intestinal transplant.

This chain joins TRBV11-3 and TRBJ2-3; TRBD2 matches at 14 bases. V lost 5 bases and J lost 8; bases outside the gene matches: 12. The length of the CDR3 is 17 residues. The V gene's germline CDR1 is SGHNT and CDR2 YENEEA. CDR3 in amino acids: CASSGSQGLAGVSTQYF. CDR3 DNA: TGTGCCAGCAGCGGATCCCAGGGACTAGCGGGAGTTAGTACGCAGTATTTT.

CDR3 in DNA: TGTGCCAGCAGCGGAGGGGGACTACACTCAAATGAGCAGTTCTTC. This sequence encodes CASSGGGLHSNEQFF. This chain connects TRBV9 to TRBJ2-1; tentatively, D is TRBD2 (7 bases). The V gene lost 3 bases and the J gene lost 7 bases, with 17 bases spanning the gap. The V gene's germline CDR1 is SGDLS and CDR2 YYNGEE. The CDR3 runs to 15 residues.

The rearrangement joins TRBV27 to TRBJ2-2; tentative D call: TRBD2 (6 bases). V lost 5 bases and J lost 6, with 16 bases in between. Germline assignment: CDR1 MNHEY and CDR2 SMNVEV (reference sequence). The CDR3 sequence is 15 residues long. The CDR3 region has the DNA TGTGCCAGCAGTAACCGGGGTGGCGGGGCCGGGGAGCTGTTTTTT. This sequence encodes CASSNRGGGAGELFF.

The chain links TRBV11-3 to TRBJ2-7; the D gene is possibly TRBD1 (6 bases). The CDR3 totals 13 residues. CDR1 SGHNT and CDR2 YENEEA come from the germline V gene. V dropped 5 bases and J dropped 3 bases, with 11 bases sitting between them. The CDR3 sequence is CASSTEGGYEQYF. CDR3 sequence (DNA): TGTGCCAGCAGCACCGAAGGGGGCTACGAGCAGTACTTC.

The rearrangement joins TRBV5-1 to TRBJ1-4; TRBD1 agrees at 7 bases. V lost 4 bases and J lost 2; bases outside the gene matches: 5. The CDR3 spans 15 residues. Looked up from germline, CDR1 is SGHRS and CDR2 is YFSETQ. CDR3 residues: CASSHGQDTNEKLFF. CDR3 bases: TGCGCCAGCAGCCATGGACAGGACACTAATGAAAAACTGTTTTTT.

This clone was observed a few times. V is TRBV5-8 and J is TRBJ2-1, with TRBD2 matching over 11 bases. V lost 2 bases to trimming and J lost 12 bases; unmatched junction nucleotides: 10. In germline, CDR1 is SGHTS, CDR2 YDEGEE. This CDR3 has 15 amino acids. CDR3 sequence: CASSLTSGGTMRQFF. The CDR3 DNA reads TGTGCCAGCAGCTTAACTAGCGGGGGTACAATGAGGCAGTTCTTC. The full variable domain, with the rest looked up from reference TRBV5-8 and TRBJ2-1, is EAGVTQSPTHLIKTRGQQATLRCSPISGHTSVYWYQQALGLGLQFLLWYDEGEERNRGNFPPRFSGRQFPNYSSELNVNALELEDSALYLCASSLTSGGTMRQFFGPGTRLTVL.

The chain employs TRBV19 and TRBJ1-1, with a tentative D call TRBD1 (5 bases). This CDR3 region has 14 residues. V was shortened by 3 bases and J by 8 bases, with 16 bases between the two germline ends. CDR1 is LNHDA, CDR2 SQIVND, per germline (reference sequence). CDR3 in amino acids: CASSIRGDGREAFF. The DNA of the CDR3 is TGTGCCAGTAGTATTCGGGGGGACGGGCGGGAAGCTTTCTTT.

This chain connects TRBV5-1 to TRBJ2-2; D gene unclear. V lost 0 bases to trimming and J lost 2 bases, with 11 bases between them. CDR3 length: 16 residues. The germline gives CDR1 SGHRS, CDR2 YFSETQ. The CDR3 DNA reads as TGCGCCAGCAGCTTGGGACTTCTCTTCAACACCGGGGAGCTGTTTTTT. Its translation: CASSLGLLFNTGELFF.

The chain combines TRBV19 with TRBJ2-4; D is undetermined. The CDR3 sequence is 14 residues long. With 1 base removed from V and 3 bases from J, the gap between germline ends came to 7 bases. Germline V gene data show CDR1 as LNHDA and CDR2 as SQIVND (reference sequence). CDR3 nucleotide sequence: TGTGCCAGTAGTATAGGCATTGGCAAAAACATTCAGTACTTC. As protein: CASSIGIGKNIQYF.

The V and J genes are TRBV18 and TRBJ1-4; 7 bases map to TRBD1. The germline V gene has CDR1 KGHSH and CDR2 LQKENI. The CDR3 has 16 residues. The J segment lost 1 base and the V segment lost 3 bases, leaving 5 bases of the junction unmatched. For the CDR3, the DNA is TGTGCCAGCTCACCGGGCCCAGGGGGAACTAATGAAAAACTGTTTTTT. Translated: CASSPGPGGTNEKLFF.

This chain connects TRBV7-2 to TRBJ2-2; possibly TRBD2 for D (5 bases). The V gene lost 5 bases and the J gene lost 8 bases, with 12 bases spanning the gap. Germline V gene sequence: CDR1 SGHTA, CDR2 FQGNSA. The CDR3 is 13 residues long. CDR3 coding DNA: TGTGCCAGCAGCCCCTTAGGCGGGGGGGAGCTGTTTTTT. Its protein is CASSPLGGGELFF.

The chain has TRBV29-1 and TRBJ1-5; D uncertain. Germline V gives CDR1 SQVTM, CDR2 ANQGSEA. CDR3 size: 13 residues. Trimming pared 5 bases from V and 3 bases from J, leaving 11 bases between. CDR3 protein: CSVREGINQPQHF. In nucleotides, the CDR3 is TGCAGCGTTCGGGAAGGTATCAATCAGCCCCAGCATTTT. Full variable domain (remainder filled in from reference TRBV29-1 and TRBJ1-5): SAVISQKPSRDICQRGTSLTIQCQVDSQVTMMFWYRQQPGQSLTLIATANQGSEATYESGFVIDKFPISRPNLTFSTLTVSNMSPEDSSIYLCSVREGINQPQHFGDGTRLSIL.

This rearrangement joins TRBV5-1 to TRBJ1-4; D may be TRBD1 (6 bases). V was cut by 0 bases and J by 5 bases, with 14 bases left in between. Germline V gene lookup returns CDR1 SGHRS and CDR2 YFSETQ. The CDR3 runs to 16 residues. The CDR3 coding sequence is TGCGCCAGCAGCTTGGGACAGGCCAGTCGGAATGAAAAACTGTTTTTT. The encoded protein is CASSLGQASRNEKLFF.

This chain's CDR3 is CASSLYTGQGARTEAFF. The CDR3 nucleotides are TGTGCCAGCTCACTGTATACGGGACAGGGGGCGAGGACTGAAGCTTTCTTT. This chain links TRBV18 with TRBJ1-1; 12 positions agree with TRBD1. Per germline, CDR1 KGHSH and CDR2 LQKENI. The CDR3 sequence is 17 residues long. J gave up 5 bases and V 4 bases, and 11 bases lay outside the gene matches.

The chain links TRBV6-6 to TRBJ2-7, with TRBD1 identical over 8 bases. The CDR3 is made up of 12 amino acids. Germline CDR1 and CDR2: MNHNY and SVGAGI (reference sequence). The ends lost 7 bases at V and 11 bases at J; junction bases unmatched: 10. This CDR3 reads CASMKTGAREYF. In DNA, the CDR3 is TGTGCCAGCATGAAGACAGGGGCCCGGGAGTACTTC.